The 4 T cell receptor beta chains below all came from one sample that was sequenced in a study of blood T cells in healthy people across ages. For the second PCR, which ran for about 7 to 11 cycles, a sample-barcoded 5' primer and a J-beta primer mix were used. TCRdb re-called the 5' RACE reads with MiXCR, one entry per CDR3 protein. Of around 1.7 million distinct CDR3 sequences in the sample, roughly 27% are singletons; the top ten hold roughly 8%. Sequencing was carried out using blood. The source is a woman aged 25 to 39 in good health.

V usage is TRBV7-9 and J usage is TRBJ2-3, with no clear D. Per the germline V gene, CDR1 is SEHNR and CDR2 is FQNEAQ (reference sequence). The CDR3 consists of 12 residues. Trimming took 5 bases from V and 6 from J, leaving 9 bases between them. The CDR3 sequence is CASSPPDDTQYF. The CDR3, as DNA: TGTGCCAGCAGCCCACCCGATGATACGCAGTATTTT.

J is TRBJ2-1 and V is TRBV12-3 or TRBV12-4; D remains ambiguous. The CDR3 has 13 amino acids. Trimming pared 3 bases from V and 5 bases from J, leaving 8 bases between. Written as DNA, the CDR3 is TGTGCCAGCAGTTTCCCTACGGACAATGAGCAGTTCTTC. Translating gives CASSFPTDNEQFF.

The J gene is TRBJ2-1, the V gene TRBV12-3 or TRBV12-4, with D perhaps matching TRBD1 or TRBD2 (5 bases each). The length of the CDR3 is 17 residues. The ends were cut back, 4 bases at V and 7 bases at J, with 23 bases in the middle. The CDR3 spells CASSSPRLTGPKNEQFF. The CDR3 DNA sequence: TGTGCCAGCAGTTCGCCCCGTCTGACGGGGCCAAAAAATGAGCAGTTCTTC.

This clonotype was seen repeatedly, ten times or more. The CDR3 here is CASSSYPTSGSTEQYF. In DNA form, the CDR3 reads TGTGCCAGCAGCTCGTATCCAACTAGCGGGAGTACCGAGCAGTACTTC. The chain has TRBV7-2 and TRBJ2-5; 11 nucleotides line up with TRBD2. The last part of the DNA fits TRBJ2-7 better; the J call may be wrong. CDR1 is SGHTA, CDR2 FQGNSA, per germline. The CDR3 sequence is 16 residues long.